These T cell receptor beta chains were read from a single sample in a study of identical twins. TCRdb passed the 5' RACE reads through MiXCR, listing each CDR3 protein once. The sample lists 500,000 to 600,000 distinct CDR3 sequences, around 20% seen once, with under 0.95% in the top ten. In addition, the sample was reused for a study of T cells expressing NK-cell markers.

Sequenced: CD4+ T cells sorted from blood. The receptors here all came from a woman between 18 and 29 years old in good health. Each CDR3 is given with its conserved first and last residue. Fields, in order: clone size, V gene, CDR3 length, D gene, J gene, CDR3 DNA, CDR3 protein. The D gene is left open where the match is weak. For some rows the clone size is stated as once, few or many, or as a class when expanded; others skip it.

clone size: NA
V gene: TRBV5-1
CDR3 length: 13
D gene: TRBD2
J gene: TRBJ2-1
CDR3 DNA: TGCGCCAGCAGTCGGACTAGCGAGTATGAGCAGTTCTTC
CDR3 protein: CASSRTSEYEQFF

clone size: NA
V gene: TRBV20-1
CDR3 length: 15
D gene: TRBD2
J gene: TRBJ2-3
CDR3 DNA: TGCAGTGCTAGACCCCCCGGGACTAGCGGAGATACGCAGTATTTT
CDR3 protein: CSARPPGTSGDTQYF

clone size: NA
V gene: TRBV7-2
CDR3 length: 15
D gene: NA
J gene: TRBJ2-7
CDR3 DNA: TGTGCCAGCAGCGGAGCTGGCGGTGCGTCCTACGAGCAGTACTTC
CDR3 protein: CASSGAGGASYEQYF

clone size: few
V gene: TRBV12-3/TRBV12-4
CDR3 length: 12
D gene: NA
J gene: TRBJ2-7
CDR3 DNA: TGTGCCAGCAGCTACGGACAATACGAGCAGTACTTC
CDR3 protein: CASSYGQYEQYF

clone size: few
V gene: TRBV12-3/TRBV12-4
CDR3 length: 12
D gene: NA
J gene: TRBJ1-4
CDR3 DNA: TGTGCCAGCAGGACAGGCTCGGAAAAACTGTTTTTT
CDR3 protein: CASRTGSEKLFF

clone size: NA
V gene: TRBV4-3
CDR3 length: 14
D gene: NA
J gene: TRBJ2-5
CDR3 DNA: TGCGCCAGCAGCCAAGGACAGCTAAAGAAGACCCAGTACTTC
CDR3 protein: CASSQGQLKKTQYF

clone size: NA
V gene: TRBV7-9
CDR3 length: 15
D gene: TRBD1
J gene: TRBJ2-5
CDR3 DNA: TGTGCCAGCAGCACCTTCACAGGGGAGAGGGAGACCCAGTACTTC
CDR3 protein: CASSTFTGERETQYF

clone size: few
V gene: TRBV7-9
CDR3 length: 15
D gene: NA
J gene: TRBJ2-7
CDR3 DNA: TGTGCCAGCAGCTTAGGGTCTAGCGTTACCTACGAGCAGTACTTC
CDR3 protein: CASSLGSSVTYEQYF

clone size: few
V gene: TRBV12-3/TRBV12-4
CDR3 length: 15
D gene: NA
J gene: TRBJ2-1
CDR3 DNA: TGTGCCAGCAGTTTCCGGCGGGGAGGAGCGGAAGAGCAGTTCTTC
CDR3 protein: CASSFRRGGAEEQFF

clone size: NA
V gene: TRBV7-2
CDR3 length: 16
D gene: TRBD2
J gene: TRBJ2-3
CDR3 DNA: TGTGCCAGCAGCCTGGGGTGGCGGGAGGTTAGCGATACGCAGTATTTT
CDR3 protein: CASSLGWREVSDTQYF

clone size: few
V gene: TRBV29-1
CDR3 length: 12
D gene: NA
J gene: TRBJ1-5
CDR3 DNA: TGCAGCGCTCAGTATAGCAATCAGCCCCAGCATTTT
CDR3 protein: CSAQYSNQPQHF

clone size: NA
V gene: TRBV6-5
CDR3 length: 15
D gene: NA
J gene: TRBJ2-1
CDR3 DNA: TGTGCCAGCAGTTACCTGGGGGGCGCAGGTCATGAGCAGTTCTTC
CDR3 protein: CASSYLGGAGHEQFF

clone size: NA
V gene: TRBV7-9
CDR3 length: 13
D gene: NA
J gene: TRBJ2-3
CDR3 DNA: TGTGCCAGCAGCCCGGGACTTGGCGATACGCAGTATTTT
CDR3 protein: CASSPGLGDTQYF

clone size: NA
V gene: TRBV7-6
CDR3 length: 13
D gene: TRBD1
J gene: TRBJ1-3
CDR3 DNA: TGTGCCAGCAGAGGGACAGGCGGAAACACCATATATTTT
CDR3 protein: CASRGTGGNTIYF

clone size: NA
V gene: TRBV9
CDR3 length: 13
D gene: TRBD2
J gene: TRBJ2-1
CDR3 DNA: TGTGCCAGCACACGGGAGGTCCACAATGAGCAGTTCTTC
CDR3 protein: CASTREVHNEQFF

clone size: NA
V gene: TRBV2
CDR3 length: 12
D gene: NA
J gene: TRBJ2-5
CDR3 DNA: TGTGCCAGCACCGCGTACCAAGAGACCCAGTACTTC
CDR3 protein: CASTAYQETQYF

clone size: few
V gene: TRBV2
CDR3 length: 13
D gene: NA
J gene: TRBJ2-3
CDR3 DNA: TGTGCCAGGGCAGGGTCGGGCACAGATACGCAGTATTTT
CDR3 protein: CARAGSGTDTQYF

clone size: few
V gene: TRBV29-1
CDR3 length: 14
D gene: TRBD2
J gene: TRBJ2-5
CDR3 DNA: TGCAGCGTTGAAGGGACTAGCGGGAGGGAGACCCAGTACTTC
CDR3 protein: CSVEGTSGRETQYF

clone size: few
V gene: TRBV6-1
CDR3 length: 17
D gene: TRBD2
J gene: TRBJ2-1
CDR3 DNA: TGTGCCAGCAGTCCCGCTAGCGGGGAGCCTACCTACAATGAGCAGTTCTTC
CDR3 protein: CASSPASGEPTYNEQFF

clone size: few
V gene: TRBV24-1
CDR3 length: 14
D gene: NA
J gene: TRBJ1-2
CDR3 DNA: TGTGCCACCAGTGACCCCTGGTTAGACTATGGCTACACCTTC
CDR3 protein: CATSDPWLDYGYTF

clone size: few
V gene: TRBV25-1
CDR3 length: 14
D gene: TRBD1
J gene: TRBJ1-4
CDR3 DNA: TGTGCCAGCAGTAGGGACAGGGCCGACGAAAAACTGTTTTTT
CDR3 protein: CASSRDRADEKLFF

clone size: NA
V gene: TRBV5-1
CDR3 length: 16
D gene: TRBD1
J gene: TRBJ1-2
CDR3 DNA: TGCGCCAGCAGTCCCGGGACAGGGACCCTAGTCGTGGGCTACACCTTC
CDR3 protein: CASSPGTGTLVVGYTF

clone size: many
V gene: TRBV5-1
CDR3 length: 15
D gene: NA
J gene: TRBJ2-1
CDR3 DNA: TGCGCCAGCAGCTTTTTCCGGCAGGGTCGGGATGAGCAGTTCTTC
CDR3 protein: CASSFFRQGRDEQFF

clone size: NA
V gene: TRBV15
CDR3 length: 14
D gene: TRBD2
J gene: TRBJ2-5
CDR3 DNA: TGTGCCACCAGCGTTCGACTAGCTCAAGAGACCCAGTACTTC
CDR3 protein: CATSVRLAQETQYF

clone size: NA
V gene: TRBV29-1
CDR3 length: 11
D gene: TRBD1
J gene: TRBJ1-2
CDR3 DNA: TGCAGCGGAGGGACAGCCTATGGCTACACCTTC
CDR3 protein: CSGGTAYGYTF

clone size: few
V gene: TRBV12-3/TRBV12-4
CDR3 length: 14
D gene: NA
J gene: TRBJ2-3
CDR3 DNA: TGTGCCAGCAGTTTGGACGCCTACACAGATACGCAGTATTTT
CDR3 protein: CASSLDAYTDTQYF

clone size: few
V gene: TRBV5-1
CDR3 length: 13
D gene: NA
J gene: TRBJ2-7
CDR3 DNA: TGCGCCAGCAGCTTCAGGACATCCTACGAGCAGTACTTC
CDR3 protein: CASSFRTSYEQYF

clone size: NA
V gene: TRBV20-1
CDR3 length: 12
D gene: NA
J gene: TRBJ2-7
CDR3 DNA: TGCAGTGCCCTGATTTCCCGCTACGAGCAGTACTTC
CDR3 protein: CSALISRYEQYF

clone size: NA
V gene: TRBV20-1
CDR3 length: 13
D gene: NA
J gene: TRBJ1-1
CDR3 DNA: TGCAGTGCTCTAGACAGGCGGAACACTGAAGCTTTCTTT
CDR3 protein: CSALDRRNTEAFF

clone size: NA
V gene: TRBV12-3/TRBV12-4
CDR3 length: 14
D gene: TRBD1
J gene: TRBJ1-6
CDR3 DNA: TGTGCCAGCGCACCTCAGGGGGTCAATTCACCCCTCCACTTT
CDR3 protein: CASAPQGVNSPLHF

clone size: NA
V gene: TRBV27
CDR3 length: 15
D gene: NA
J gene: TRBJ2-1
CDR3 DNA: TGTGCCAGCAGTTTGGAGGCAGCCTTTTACAATGAGCAGTTCTTC
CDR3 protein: CASSLEAAFYNEQFF

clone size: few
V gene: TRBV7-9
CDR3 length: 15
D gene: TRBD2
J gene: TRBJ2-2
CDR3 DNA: TGTGCCAGCAGCCTAAGCGGGAGCGACACCGGGGAGCTGTTTTTT
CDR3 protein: CASSLSGSDTGELFF

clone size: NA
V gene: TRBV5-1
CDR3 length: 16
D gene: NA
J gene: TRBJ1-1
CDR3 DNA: TGCGCCAGCAGCCTAGGTGGATCAGGGTCGGAAACTGAAGCTTTCTTT
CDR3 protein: CASSLGGSGSETEAFF

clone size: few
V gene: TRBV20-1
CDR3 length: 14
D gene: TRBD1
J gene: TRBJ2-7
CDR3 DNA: TGCAGTGCAGGGTCCGGGACAGCCGCCTACGAGCAGTACTTC
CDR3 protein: CSAGSGTAAYEQYF

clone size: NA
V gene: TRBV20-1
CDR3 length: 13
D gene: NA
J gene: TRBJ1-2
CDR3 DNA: TGCAGTGCCATCGTTAGGGTAGGGAATGGCTACACCTTC
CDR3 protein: CSAIVRVGNGYTF

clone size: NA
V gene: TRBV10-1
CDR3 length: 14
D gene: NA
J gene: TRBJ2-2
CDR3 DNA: TGCGCCAGCAGTGAATACAGGTTCACCGGGGAGCTGTTTTTT
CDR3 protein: CASSEYRFTGELFF

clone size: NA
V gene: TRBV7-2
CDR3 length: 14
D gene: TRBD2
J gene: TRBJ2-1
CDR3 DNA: TGTGCCAGCAGCGGGGGACTAGCGAGGGATGAGCAGTTCTTC
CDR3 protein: CASSGGLARDEQFF

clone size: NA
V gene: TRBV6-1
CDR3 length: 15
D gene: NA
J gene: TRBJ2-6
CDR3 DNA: TGTGCCAGCAGTCCACAGGGATCTGGGGCCAACGTCCTGACTTTC
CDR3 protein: CASSPQGSGANVLTF

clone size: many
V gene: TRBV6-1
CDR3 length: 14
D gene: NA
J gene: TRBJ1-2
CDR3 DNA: TGTGCCAGCAGTGTCTCCAGCAGTAACTATGGCTACACCTTC
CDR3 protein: CASSVSSSNYGYTF

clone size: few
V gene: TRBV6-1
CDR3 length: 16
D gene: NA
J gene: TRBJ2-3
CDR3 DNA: TGTGCCAGCAGGCCCCCAAGGGACTTGGGCACAGATACGCAGTATTTT
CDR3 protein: CASRPPRDLGTDTQYF

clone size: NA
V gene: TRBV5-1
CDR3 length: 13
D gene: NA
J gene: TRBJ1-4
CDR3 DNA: TGCGCCAGCAGCCCAGGGGTGGAGGAAAAACTGTTTTTT
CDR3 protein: CASSPGVEEKLFF

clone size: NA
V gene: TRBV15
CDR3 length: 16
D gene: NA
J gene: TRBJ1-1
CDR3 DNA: TGTGCCACCAGCAGAGATCCCGGAAGGGATGTCACTGAAGCTTTCTTT
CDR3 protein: CATSRDPGRDVTEAFF

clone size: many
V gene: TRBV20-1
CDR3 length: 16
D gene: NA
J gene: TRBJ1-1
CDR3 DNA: TGCAGTGCTGGGAGTGAGCAGGGACGGGTGAACACTGAAGCTTTCTTT
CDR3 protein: CSAGSEQGRVNTEAFF

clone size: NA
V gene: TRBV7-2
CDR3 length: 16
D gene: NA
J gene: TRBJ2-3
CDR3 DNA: TGTGCCAGCAGCTCATCCGGGGGCCCTAGCACAGATACGCAGTATTTT
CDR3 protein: CASSSSGGPSTDTQYF

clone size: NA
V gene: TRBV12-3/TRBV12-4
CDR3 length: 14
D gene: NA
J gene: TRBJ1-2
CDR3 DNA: TGTGCCAGCAGTTTAGCAGGGCCAGCCGATGGCTACACCTTC
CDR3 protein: CASSLAGPADGYTF

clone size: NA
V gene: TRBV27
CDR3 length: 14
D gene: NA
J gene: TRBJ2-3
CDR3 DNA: TGTGCCAGCAACCCCTTAGACCTGGGAGATACGCAGTATTTT
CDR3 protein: CASNPLDLGDTQYF

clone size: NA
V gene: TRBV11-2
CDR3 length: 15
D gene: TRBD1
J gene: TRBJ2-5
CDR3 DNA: TGTGCCAGCAGCTTAGACCCCCGTCAGGGGGCGACCCAGTACTTC
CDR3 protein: CASSLDPRQGATQYF

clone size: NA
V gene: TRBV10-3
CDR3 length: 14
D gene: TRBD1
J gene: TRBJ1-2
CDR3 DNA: TGTGCCATCAGCGCCTCGACAGGGGGGGATGGCTACACCTTC
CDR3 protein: CAISASTGGDGYTF

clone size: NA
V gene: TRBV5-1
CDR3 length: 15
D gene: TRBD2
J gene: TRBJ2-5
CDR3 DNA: TGCGCCAGCAGCTCTGCGGGGGTCAACCAAGAGACCCAGTACTTC
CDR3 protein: CASSSAGVNQETQYF